The 21 T cell receptor beta chains listed next were all sequenced from one sample in a study of blood T cells in healthy people across ages. A second roughly 6 to 11 cycle PCR used barcoded and J-beta primers. Via MiXCR, TCRdb re-called the 5' RACE reads, giving one row per CDR3 protein. This table holds about 830,000 distinct CDR3 sequences, less than 80% found once. What was sequenced was blood. Every receptor here comes from a man aged 30 to 45 in good health.

The rearrangement links TRBV4-2 to TRBJ2-2; D may match TRBD1 or TRBD2 (5 bases each). Trimming left V 7 bases short and J 2 bases short, with 11 bases between. This CDR3 region has 14 residues. Germline-derived CDR1 and CDR2 are LGHNA and YNFKEQ. The CDR3 here is CASTRGINTGELFF. The CDR3 DNA is TGTGCCAGCACGAGGGGCATTAACACCGGGGAGCTGTTTTTT.

This clonotype showed up just once. The CDR3 DNA is TGTGCCAGCAGCCAATTGACGGGGGGCACGCCTAATGAAAAACTGTTTTTT. Its translation is CASSQLTGGTPNEKLFF. The J gene is TRBJ1-4, the V gene TRBV16, with D tentatively TRBD1 (6 bases). Germline V CDR1 and CDR2: KGHSY, FQNENV. The CDR3 is 17 residues long. V was cut by 1 base and J by 3 bases, with 15 bases left in between.

The V call is TRBV4-3, the J call TRBJ2-5, with TRBD1 matching over 9 bases. The end of the DNA aligns better with TRBJ2-7, so the J call may be wrong. Germline lookup yields CDR1 LGHNA and CDR2 YSLEER. There are 15 residues in the CDR3. The CDR3 nucleotides read TGCGCCAGCAGCCTAGACTCGGGACAGGGCTACGAGCAGTACTTC. Its translation: CASSLDSGQGYEQYF.

This clonotype showed up many times. V and J are TRBV20-1 and TRBJ2-2; no clear D gene. V was trimmed by 0 bases and J by 1 base, leaving 3 bases between them. The CDR3 covers 13 residues. Germline assignment: CDR1 DFQATT and CDR2 SNEGSKA (reference sequence). CDR3 in DNA: TGCAGTGCTAGAGATCAGAACACCGGGGAGCTGTTTTTT. This translates into CSARDQNTGELFF.

The chain recombines TRBV7-2 with TRBJ2-7, with a tentative D call TRBD1 (6 bases). Trimming removed 3 bases from V and 7 bases from J, with 16 bases in between. Germline V gene data show CDR1 as SGHTA and CDR2 as FQGNSA. The CDR3 loop spans 14 amino acids. This CDR3 is CASSFSGGQNEQYF. The CDR3 DNA is TGTGCCAGCAGCTTTTCTGGGGGCCAAAATGAGCAGTACTTC.

The chain carries TRBV7-9 and TRBJ2-5; D not certain. The CDR3 is 14 residues long. Germline V gene sequence: CDR1 SEHNR, CDR2 FQNEAQ (reference sequence). Trimming left V 1 base short and J 3 bases short, with 9 bases between. CDR3: CASSLGLDEETQYF. The CDR3 nucleotides read TGTGCCAGCAGCTTAGGGCTGGACGAAGAGACCCAGTACTTC. The entire variable domain, with the rest obtained from reference TRBV7-9 and TRBJ2-5, is as follows: DTGVSQNPRHKITKRGQNVTFRCDPISEHNRLYWYRQTLGQGPEFLTYFQNEAQLEKSRLLSDRFSAERPKGSFSTLEIQRTEQGDSAMYLCASSLGLDEETQYFGPGTRLLVL.

Note on this clonotype: With a much larger clone just one base away, this may be a read error. This chain uses TRBV15 with TRBJ1-2, with 7 bases fitting TRBD1. The V segment lost 3 bases and the J segment 0 bases; nucleotides outside the gene matches: 7. This CDR3 has 16 residues. CDR1 and CDR2 (germline): LNHNV, YYDKDF (reference sequence). The CDR3 sequence is CATSSRTGLTNYGYTF. The CDR3 DNA sequence: TGTGCCACCAGCAGTAGGACAGGTCTTACTAACTATGGCTACACCTTC.

The gene calls are TRBV20-1 and TRBJ2-5, with 7 nucleotides matching TRBD1. This CDR3 has 12 residues. V dropped 5 bases and J dropped 4; count of bases not matched to a gene: 4. Per germline, CDR1 DFQATT and CDR2 SNEGSKA (reference sequence). CDR3 sequence: CSAARDRETQYF. CDR3 nucleotides: TGCAGTGCTGCTAGGGACAGAGAGACCCAGTACTTC.

J is TRBJ1-1 and V is TRBV5-1; no clear D. CDR1 is SGHRS, CDR2 YFSETQ, per germline. V was trimmed by 5 bases and J by 6 bases, leaving 17 bases between them. This CDR3 is 14 amino acids long. CDR3 DNA: TGCGCCAGCAGTCTAATCGTCAGTAGCCCTGAAGCTTTCTTT. As protein: CASSLIVSSPEAFF.

This clonotype was seen only a few times. This rearrangement joins TRBV7-2 to TRBJ2-3; D gene unclear. The CDR3 loop spans 14 amino acids. Trimming pared 1 base from V and 2 bases from J, leaving 7 bases between. The germline CDR1 and CDR2 sequences are SGHTA and FQGNSA. The CDR3 nucleotides read TGTGCCAGCAGCTTAGATCCTAACACAGATACGCAGTATTTT. Its protein product is CASSLDPNTDTQYF. Full variable domain (rest looked up from reference TRBV7-2 and TRBJ2-3): GAGVSQSPSNKVTEKGKDVELRCDPISGHTALYWYRQSLGQGLEFLIYFQGNSAPDKSGLPSDRFSAERTGGSVSTLTIQRTQQEDSAVYLCASSLDPNTDTQYFGPGTRLTVL.

This clonotype has a handful of counts. The rearrangement joins TRBV18 to TRBJ1-2; TRBD1 matches at 7 bases. V was pared by 3 bases and J by 4 bases, with 5 bases of the junction left unmatched. In germline, CDR1 is KGHSH, CDR2 LQKENI. The CDR3 extends over 14 amino acids. CDR3 sequence: CASSPEGALYGYTF. The CDR3 DNA sequence: TGTGCCAGCTCACCGGAGGGGGCGCTCTATGGCTACACCTTC.

This clonotype was seen a few times. The chain joins TRBV12-3 or TRBV12-4 to TRBJ2-1; a weak D match, TRBD2 (6 bases). V lost 6 bases and J 9 bases, leaving 18 bases between the germline ends. The CDR3 has 14 amino acids. The DNA of the CDR3 is TGTGCCAGCAGCGATGATGCGGGGTATTCTGAGCAGTTCTTC. It is translated as CASSDDAGYSEQFF.

This clonotype has only one observation. This chain uses TRBV7-9 with TRBJ2-4; D is unresolved. With the DNA end fitting TRBJ2-7 better, the J assignment may be wrong. CDR1 is SEHNR, CDR2 FQNEAQ, per germline (reference sequence). This CDR3 is built from 14 residues. CDR3: CASSFPQRPYEQYF. CDR3 bases: TGTGCCAGCAGCTTCCCCCAACGACCCTACGAGCAGTACTTC.

The V and J genes are TRBV4-3 and TRBJ2-1; D is undetermined. With 2 bases removed from V and 10 bases from J, the gap between germline ends came to 15 bases. Germline V CDR1 and CDR2: LGHNA, YSLEER. The CDR3 consists of 14 residues. CDR3 in amino acids: CASSQSAANHEQFF. The DNA of the CDR3 is TGCGCCAGCAGCCAATCGGCCGCAAATCACGAGCAGTTCTTC.

This clonotype is medium-sized by share. The J gene is TRBJ2-3, the V gene TRBV7-2, with D maybe TRBD1 (5 bases). The CDR3 has 12 residues. Trimming removed 3 bases from V and 13 bases from J, with 14 bases in between. Germline CDR1 and CDR2: SGHTA and FQGNSA. CDR3 sequence reads: CASSFGQRVKYF. As DNA, the CDR3 is TGTGCCAGCAGCTTTGGACAACGGGTTAAGTATTTT.

The rearrangement links TRBV7-2 to TRBJ2-3; D may match TRBD1 or TRBD2 (5 bases each). The CDR3 runs 18 residues. Trimming shortened V by 6 bases and J by 0 bases, and 22 bases separated the two germline ends. Germline V CDR1 and CDR2: SGHTA, FQGNSA. CDR3 DNA sequence: TGTGCCAGCAGTACTCAGGGCAGGAGGCAATCGAGCACAGATACGCAGTATTTT. It is translated as CASSTQGRRQSSTDTQYF.

This chain joins TRBV6-2 or TRBV6-3 and TRBJ2-3, with 8 nucleotides matching TRBD1. The V gene's germline CDR1 is MNHEY and CDR2 SVGEGT. V lost 7 bases to trimming and J lost 14 bases; unmatched junction nucleotides: 14. The CDR3 has 13 amino acids. The CDR3 nucleotides are TGTGCCAGCATCCGATCGGACAGGGCTAAGCCGTATTTT. Translation gives CASIRSDRAKPYF.

In this sample, this clonotype turned up a few times. V and J are TRBV6-5 and TRBJ2-7; a weak D match, TRBD2 (5 bases). CDR1 and CDR2 (germline): MNHEY, SVGAGI. The CDR3 is made up of 16 amino acids. The V gene lost 0 bases and the J gene lost 5 bases, with 17 bases spanning the gap. CDR3 sequence: CASSYSPGNRANEQYF. CDR3 in DNA: TGTGCCAGCAGTTACTCGCCGGGGAATAGGGCCAACGAGCAGTACTTC.

This clonotype has only a few counts. The gene calls are TRBV10-3 and TRBJ2-4, with TRBD2 matching over 8 bases. The J call is uncertain, as TRBJ2-5 better fits the DNA end. Germline-derived CDR1 and CDR2 are ENHRY and SYGVKD. The CDR3 contains 13 residues. CDR3 sequence: CAISGGSQETQYF. In nucleotides, the CDR3 is TGTGCCATATCGGGGGGGTCACAAGAGACCCAGTACTTC.

The rearrangement uses TRBV6-2 or TRBV6-3 and TRBJ2-7; D gene unclear. The ends were cut back, 0 bases at V and 5 bases at J, with 17 bases in the middle. CDR3 length: 16 amino acids. Per the germline V gene, CDR1 is MNHEY and CDR2 is SVGEGT. The CDR3 protein is CASSYSGTYVGNEQYF. The DNA for the CDR3 is TGTGCCAGCAGTTACTCGGGCACCTACGTAGGGAACGAGCAGTACTTC.

The genes are TRBV20-1 and TRBJ2-7; D unresolved. Looked up from germline, CDR1 is DFQATT and CDR2 is SNEGSKA (reference sequence). V gave up 3 bases and J gave up 5 bases, with 5 bases separating them. The CDR3 extends over 10 amino acids. The CDR3 nucleotides read TGCAGTGCTAGCTTGCACGAGCAGTACTTC. This codes for CSASLHEQYF.